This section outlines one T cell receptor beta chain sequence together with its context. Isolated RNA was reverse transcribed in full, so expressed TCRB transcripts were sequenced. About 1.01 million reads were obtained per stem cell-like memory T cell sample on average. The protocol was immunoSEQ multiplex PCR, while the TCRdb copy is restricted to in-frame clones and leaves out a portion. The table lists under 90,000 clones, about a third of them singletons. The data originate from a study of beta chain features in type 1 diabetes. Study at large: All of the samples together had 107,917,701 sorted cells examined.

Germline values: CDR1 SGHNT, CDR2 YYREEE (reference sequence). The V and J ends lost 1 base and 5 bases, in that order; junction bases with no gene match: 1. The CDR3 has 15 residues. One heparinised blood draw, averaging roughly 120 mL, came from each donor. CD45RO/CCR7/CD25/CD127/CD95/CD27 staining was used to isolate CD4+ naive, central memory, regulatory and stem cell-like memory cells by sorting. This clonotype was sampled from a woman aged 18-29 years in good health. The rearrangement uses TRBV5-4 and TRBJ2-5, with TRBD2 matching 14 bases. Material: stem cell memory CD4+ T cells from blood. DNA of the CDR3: TGTGCCAGCAGCTTGAGGACTAGCGGGGGGGAGACCCAGTACTTC. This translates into CASSLRTSGGETQYF.